This T cell receptor beta chain was sequenced during a study of blood T cell repertoires in COVID-19. There are 12 residues in the CDR3. Germline values: CDR1 GTSNPN, CDR2 SVGIG (reference sequence). V lost 2 bases, J lost 5 bases, and 2 bases stayed unmatched. Method: immunoSEQ multiplex PCR; TCRdb's copy keeps in-frame clones and lacks some. The sample shows 130,000 to 150,000 clones, over 80% of them seen only once. The sequenced material came from peripheral blood. The J gene is TRBJ2-5, the V gene TRBV30; 7 positions agree with TRBD2. This TCR came from a woman between 50 and 59 years old with acute or convalescent COVID-19. The CDR3 DNA sequence: TGTGCCTGGAGTCACGGGGGGGAGACCCAGTACTTC. This translates into CAWSHGGETQYF.